This T cell receptor (beta chain) was captured by sequencing in a study of molecular identifiers for immune sequencing clone quantification (dated 2018 in TCRdb). Study-wide context: For a replicate experiment, RNA from roughly 18,000 or 92,000 naive CD8 T cells was divided into five aliquots, of which four were sequenced. This methods study used CD8 T cells to benchmark TCR RNA copy counting and molecular-identifier clustering-based TCR repertoire sequencing (MIDCIRS). The paper as a whole reports these results and caveats: Modeling estimated approximately 3 recovered TCR RNA copies per cell, compared with about 10 by digital PCR, which implies about 30% capture efficiency. Spiked-in Jurkat TCR RNA equal to a single cell's worth was reported to be detectable even within 1,100,000 naive CD8 T cells. Naive libraries contained spiked-in Jurkat TCR RNA (approximately nine copies' worth), which is not part of the donor repertoire. In CMV-specific effector cells, over 99% of molecules were held by clones above 20 RNA copies, whereas under 1% of molecules were held by such clones in naive cells. When barcode sub-clustering was omitted, TCR diversity was inflated by chimeric consensus sequences, with chimeras reaching as high as 47%. Identical TCR molecules sharing a barcode could cause highly expanded clone sizes to be underestimated.

The CDR3, from cysteine to phenylalanine, totals 18 residues. Only the CDR3 part of the read is kept: 54 bases, read in frame from the first base. Receptor amplification or capture employed PCR. Reads for this sample came from a NextSeq 500. Bulk TCR libraries were generated as previously described, with the TCR primers listed in Table S5 used. Purification of total RNA was performed with the Qiagen AllPrep DNA/RNA kit. Before any analysis, reads coming from multiple sequencing runs of the same library were combined into one pool. On the study's bioinformatics: Reads were retained only if an exact TCR constant sequence was present, and the retained reads were trimmed to 150 nt and grouped according to their 12-nt molecular barcodes. Reads within each barcode group were sub-clustered using a 15% Levenshtein threshold, and quality-weighted consensus sequences were constructed for each RNA molecule. Non-functional sequences were filtered out, along with any lower-count sequence sitting one edit away from another sequence. Based on a fit of two negative binomial distributions, barcode sub-clusters having less than 20% of the maximum read count were discarded. Using fastp trimming at Q25 and MiXCR clonotype assembly, TCRdb reanalyzed the public sequencing data and kept in-frame beta chains. Here each entry gathers all rows of one CDR3 protein and keeps the most common genes and DNA. The V and J calls shown here were made by TCRdb, not taken from the authors' results. Within this sample are about 510,000 distinct CDR3 sequences, with approximately 25% of them counted one time only. Roughly 0.77% of the sample is taken by the ten largest.

Naive CD8 T cell libraries were made from approximately 20,000 to 1,000,000 sorted cells using 10%, 30% or 50% of purified RNA. Naive CD8 T cells were FACS-sorted as CD8+CD4-CCR7+CD45RA+ on a BD FACSAria II into RLT Plus buffer. To test detection sensitivity, Jurkat RNA equivalent to approximately nine TCR copies was spiked into samples of roughly 20,000-1,000,000 naive CD8 T cells. Enrichment of CD8 T cells was performed with RosetteSep CD8+ T Cell Enrichment Cocktail and Ficoll-Paque, after which ACK red cell lysis was carried out. A note on this clonotype: Its antigen remains unidentified. Possible read error: a much larger clone is one base away.

The clonotype comes from a human donor in good health. Some libraries in this study had Jurkat cell RNA spiked in. What was sequenced was naive CD8+ T cells from blood, with Jurkat cell RNA spiked in. Interpreted using the paper, the cell subset or site label stands for: FACS-sorted CD8+CD4-CCR7+CD45RA+ naive T cells. In this chain, TRBV23-1 is recombined with TRBJ2-5; TRBD1 is perhaps the D gene, given 6 matching bases. TRBV23-1 carries the ORF label, with uncertain function. The sequenced DNA is TGCGCCAGCAGTCAATGCAAAGACGAACAGGGACATCAAGAGCCCCAGTACTTC. This gives the protein CASSQCKDEQGHQEPQYF.